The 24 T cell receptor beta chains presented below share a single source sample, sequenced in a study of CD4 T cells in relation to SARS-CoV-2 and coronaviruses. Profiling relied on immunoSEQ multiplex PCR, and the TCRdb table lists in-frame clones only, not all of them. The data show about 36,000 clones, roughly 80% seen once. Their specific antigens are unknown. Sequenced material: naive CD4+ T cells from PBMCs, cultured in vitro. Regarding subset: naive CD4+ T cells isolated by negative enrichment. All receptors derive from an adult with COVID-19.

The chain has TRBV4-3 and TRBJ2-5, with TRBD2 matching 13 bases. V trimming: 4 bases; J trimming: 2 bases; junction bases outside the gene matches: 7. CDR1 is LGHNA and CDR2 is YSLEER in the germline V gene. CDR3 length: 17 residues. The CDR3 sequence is CASSLGTSGINQETQYF. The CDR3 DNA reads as TGCGCCAGCAGCCTAGGGACTAGCGGGATCAATCAAGAGACCCAGTACTTC.

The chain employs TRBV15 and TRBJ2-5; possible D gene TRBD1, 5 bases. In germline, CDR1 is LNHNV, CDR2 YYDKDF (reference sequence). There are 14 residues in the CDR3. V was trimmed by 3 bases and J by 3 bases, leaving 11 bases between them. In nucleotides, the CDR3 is TGTGCCACCAGCAGTTCAGGGATGAAAGAGACCCAGTACTTC. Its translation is CATSSSGMKETQYF.

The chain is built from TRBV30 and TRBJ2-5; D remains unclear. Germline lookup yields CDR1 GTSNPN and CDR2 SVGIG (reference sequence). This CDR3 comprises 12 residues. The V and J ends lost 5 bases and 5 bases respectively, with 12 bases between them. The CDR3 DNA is TGTGCCTGGGGCAGTGGACGGGAGACCCAGTACTTC. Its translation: CAWGSGRETQYF.

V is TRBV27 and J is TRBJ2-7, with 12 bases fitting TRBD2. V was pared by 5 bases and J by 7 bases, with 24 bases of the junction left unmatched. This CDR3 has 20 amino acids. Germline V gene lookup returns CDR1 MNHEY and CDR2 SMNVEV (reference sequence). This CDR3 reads CASSRTGRRASGRAPGEQYF. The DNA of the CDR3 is TGTGCCAGCAGTCGGACAGGGAGACGGGCTAGCGGGAGGGCCCCCGGAGAGCAGTACTTC.

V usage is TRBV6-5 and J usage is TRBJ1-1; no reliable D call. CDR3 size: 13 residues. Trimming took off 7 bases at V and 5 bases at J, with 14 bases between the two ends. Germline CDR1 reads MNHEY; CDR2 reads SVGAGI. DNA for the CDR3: TGTGCCAGCAAACCAACTCCCGCTACTGAAGCTTTCTTT. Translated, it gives CASKPTPATEAFF.

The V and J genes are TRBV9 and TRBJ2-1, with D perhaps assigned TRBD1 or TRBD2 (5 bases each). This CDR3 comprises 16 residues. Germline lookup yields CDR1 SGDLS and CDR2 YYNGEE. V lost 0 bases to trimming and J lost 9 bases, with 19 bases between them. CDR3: CASSVDPRSLGVEQFF. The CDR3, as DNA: TGTGCCAGCAGCGTAGACCCCAGATCTTTGGGGGTTGAGCAGTTCTTC.

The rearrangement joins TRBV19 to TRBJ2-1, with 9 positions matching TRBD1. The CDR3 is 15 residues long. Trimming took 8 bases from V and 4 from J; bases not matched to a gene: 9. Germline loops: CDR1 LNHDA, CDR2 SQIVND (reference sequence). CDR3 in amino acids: CASLEQGAQYNEQFF. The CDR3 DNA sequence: TGTGCCAGTTTAGAACAGGGGGCGCAGTACAATGAGCAGTTCTTC.

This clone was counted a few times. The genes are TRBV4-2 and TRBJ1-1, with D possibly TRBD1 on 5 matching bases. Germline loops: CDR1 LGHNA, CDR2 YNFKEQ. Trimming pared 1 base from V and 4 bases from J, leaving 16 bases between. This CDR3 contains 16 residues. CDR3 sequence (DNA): TGTGCCAGCAGCCAAGGGACGGTGGGGGTTCTCACTGAAGCTTTCTTT. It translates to CASSQGTVGVLTEAFF.

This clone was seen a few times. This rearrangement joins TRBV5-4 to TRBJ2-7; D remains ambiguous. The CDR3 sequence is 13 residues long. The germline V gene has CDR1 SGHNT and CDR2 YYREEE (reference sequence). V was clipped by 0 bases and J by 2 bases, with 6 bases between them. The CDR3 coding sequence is TGTGCCAGCAGCTTGGACATTACCTACGAGCAGTACTTC. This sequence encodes CASSLDITYEQYF. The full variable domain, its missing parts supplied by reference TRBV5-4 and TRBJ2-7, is ETGVTQSPTHLIKTRGQQVTLRCSSQSGHNTVSWYQQALGQGPQFIFQYYREEENGRGNFPPRFSGLQFPNYSSELNVNALELDDSALYLCASSLDITYEQYFGPGTRLTVT.

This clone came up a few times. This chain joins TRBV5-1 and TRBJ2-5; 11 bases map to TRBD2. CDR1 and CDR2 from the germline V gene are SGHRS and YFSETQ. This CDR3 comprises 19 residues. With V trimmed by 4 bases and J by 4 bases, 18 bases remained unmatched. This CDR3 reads CASSTTAKGLGLAGETQYF. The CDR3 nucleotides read TGCGCCAGCAGCACCACAGCAAAAGGCCTCGGACTAGCGGGAGAGACCCAGTACTTC. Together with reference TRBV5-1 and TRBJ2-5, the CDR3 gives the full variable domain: KAGVTQTPRYLIKTRGQQVTLSCSPISGHRSVSWYQQTPGQGLQFLFEYFSETQRNKGNFPGRFSGRQFSNSRSEMNVSTLELGDSALYLCASSTTAKGLGLAGETQYFGPGTRLLVL.

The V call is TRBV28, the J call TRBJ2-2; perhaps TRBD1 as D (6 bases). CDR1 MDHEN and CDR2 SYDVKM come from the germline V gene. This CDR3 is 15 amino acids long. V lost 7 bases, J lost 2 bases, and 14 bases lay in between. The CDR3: CASKTQDSNTGELFF. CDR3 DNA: TGTGCCAGCAAGACCCAGGACAGCAACACCGGGGAGCTGTTTTTT.

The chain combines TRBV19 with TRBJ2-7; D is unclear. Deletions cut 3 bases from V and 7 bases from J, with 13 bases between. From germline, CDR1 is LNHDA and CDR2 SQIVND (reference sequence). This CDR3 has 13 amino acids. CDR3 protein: CASSIGNPREQYF. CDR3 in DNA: TGTGCCAGTAGTATCGGAAACCCCCGGGAGCAGTACTTC.

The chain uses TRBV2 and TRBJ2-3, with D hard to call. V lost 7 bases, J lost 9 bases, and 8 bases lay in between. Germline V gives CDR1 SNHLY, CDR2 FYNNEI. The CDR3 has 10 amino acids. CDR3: CASTTITQYF. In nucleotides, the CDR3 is TGTGCCAGCACTACGATCACGCAGTATTTT.

CDR3 coding DNA: TGTGCCAGCCGAGCGGGGGGATCCACCGGGGAGCTGTTTTTT. Amino acids: CASRAGGSTGELFF. The chain has TRBV6-5 and TRBJ2-2; 9 bases line up with TRBD2. CDR3 length: 14 amino acids. J was trimmed by 4 bases and V by 8 bases; bases with no gene match: 5. CDR1 and CDR2 from the germline V gene are MNHEY and SVGAGI.

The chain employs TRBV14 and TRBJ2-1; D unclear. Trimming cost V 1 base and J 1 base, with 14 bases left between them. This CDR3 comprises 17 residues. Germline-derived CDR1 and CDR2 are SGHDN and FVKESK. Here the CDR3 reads CASSQGNAAKSYNEQFF. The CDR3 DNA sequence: TGTGCCAGCAGCCAAGGGAATGCGGCTAAGTCCTACAATGAGCAGTTCTTC.

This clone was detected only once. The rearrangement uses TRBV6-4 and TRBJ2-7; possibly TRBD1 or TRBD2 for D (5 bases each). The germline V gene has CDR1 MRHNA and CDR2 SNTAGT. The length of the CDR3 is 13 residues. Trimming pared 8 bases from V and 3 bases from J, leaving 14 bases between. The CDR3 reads CASRHGAGYEQYF. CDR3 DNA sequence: TGTGCCAGCCGGCACGGGGCGGGCTACGAGCAGTACTTC.

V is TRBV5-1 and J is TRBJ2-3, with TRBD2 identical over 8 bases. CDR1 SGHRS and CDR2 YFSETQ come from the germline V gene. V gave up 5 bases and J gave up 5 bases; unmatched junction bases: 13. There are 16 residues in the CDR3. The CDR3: CASRAPAAGGVDTQYF. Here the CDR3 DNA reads TGCGCCAGCAGGGCCCCTGCGGCGGGAGGTGTAGATACGCAGTATTTT.

CDR3 sequence: CASSILGGHYNEQFF. The CDR3 bases are TGTGCCAGTAGTATTCTGGGAGGCCACTACAATGAGCAGTTCTTC. The rearrangement uses TRBV19 and TRBJ2-1; a possible D gene is TRBD2 (6 bases). CDR3 size: 15 residues. Trimming took off 3 bases at V and 3 bases at J, with 12 bases between the two ends. Germline V gives CDR1 LNHDA, CDR2 SQIVND (reference sequence).

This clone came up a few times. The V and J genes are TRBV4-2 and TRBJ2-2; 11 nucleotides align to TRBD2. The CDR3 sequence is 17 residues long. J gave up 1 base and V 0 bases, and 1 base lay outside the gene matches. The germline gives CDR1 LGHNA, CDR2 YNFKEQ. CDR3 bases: TGTGCCAGCAGCCAAGAGGGACTAGCGGTGAACACCGGGGAGCTGTTTTTT. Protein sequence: CASSQEGLAVNTGELFF.

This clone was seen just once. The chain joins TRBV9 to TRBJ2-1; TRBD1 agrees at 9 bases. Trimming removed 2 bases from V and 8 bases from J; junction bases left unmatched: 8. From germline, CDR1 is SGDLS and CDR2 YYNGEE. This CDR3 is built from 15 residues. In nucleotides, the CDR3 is TGTGCCAGCAGCGTCGGGACAGGGCCTGGGTATGAGCAGTTCTTC. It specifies CASSVGTGPGYEQFF.

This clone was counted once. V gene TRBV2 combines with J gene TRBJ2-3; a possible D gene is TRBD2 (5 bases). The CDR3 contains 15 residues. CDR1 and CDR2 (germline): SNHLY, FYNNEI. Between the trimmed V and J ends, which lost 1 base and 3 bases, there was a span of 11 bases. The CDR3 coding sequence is TGTGCCAGCAGTGAAGAGGGAACGGGAACAGATACGCAGTATTTT. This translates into CASSEEGTGTDTQYF.

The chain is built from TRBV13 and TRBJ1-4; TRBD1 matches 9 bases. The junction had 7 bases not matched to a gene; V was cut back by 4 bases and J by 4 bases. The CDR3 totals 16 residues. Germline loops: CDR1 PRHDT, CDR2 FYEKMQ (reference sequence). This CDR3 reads CASSSGTGLYNEKLFF. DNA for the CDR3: TGTGCCAGCAGCTCCGGGACAGGGCTTTATAATGAAAAACTGTTTTTT. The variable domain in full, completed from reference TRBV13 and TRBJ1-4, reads AAGVIQSPRHLIKEKRETATLKCYPIPRHDTVYWYQQGPGQDPQFLISFYEKMQSDKGSIPDRFSAQQFSDYHSELNMSSLELGDSALYFCASSSGTGLYNEKLFFGSGTQLSVL.

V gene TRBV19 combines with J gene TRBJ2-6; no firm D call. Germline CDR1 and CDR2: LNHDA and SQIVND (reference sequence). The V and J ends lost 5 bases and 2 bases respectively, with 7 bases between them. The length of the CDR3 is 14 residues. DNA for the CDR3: TGTGCCAGTAGTCCGGGTGCTGGGGCCAACGTCCTGACTTTC. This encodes CASSPGAGANVLTF.

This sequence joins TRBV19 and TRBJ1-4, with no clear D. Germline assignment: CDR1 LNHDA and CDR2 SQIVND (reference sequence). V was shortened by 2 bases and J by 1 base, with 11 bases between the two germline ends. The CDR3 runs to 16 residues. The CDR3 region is CASSILLAGTNEKLFF. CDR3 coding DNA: TGTGCCAGTAGTATACTCTTGGCAGGAACTAATGAAAAACTGTTTTTT.